This passage covers 14 T cell receptor beta chains from one sample sequenced in a study of blood T cell repertoires in COVID-19. TCRdb's table, derived via immunoSEQ multiplex PCR, lists solely in-frame clones and lacks some. The sample carries around 45,000 clones, roughly nine tenths recorded once. Sequenced material: peripheral blood. These receptors all stem from a man aged 70-80 years with active COVID-19.

The chain carries TRBV18 and TRBJ2-7; 9 nucleotides align to TRBD1. Germline V gene sequence: CDR1 KGHSH, CDR2 LQKENI. After removal of 4 bases from V and 5 bases from J, the junction contained 3 bases not matched to a gene. The CDR3 spans 13 residues. The CDR3 region has the DNA TGTGCCAGCTCACGGGACAGGGCTGACGAGCAGTACTTC. Translating gives CASSRDRADEQYF.

This chain uses TRBV7-2 with TRBJ2-7; unclear D gene. V gave up 1 base and J gave up 7 bases, with 8 bases separating them. This CDR3 region has 12 residues. Germline CDR1 and CDR2: SGHTA and FQGNSA. The CDR3 region has the DNA TGTGCCAGCAGCTTAGTGTCGGTAGAGCAGTACTTC. Residues: CASSLVSVEQYF.

CDR3 DNA sequence: TGTGCCAGCAGCCCCCCCGGGACAACTGGAAACACCATATATTTT. This encodes CASSPPGTTGNTIYF. The V and J genes are TRBV9 and TRBJ1-3, with D possibly TRBD1 on 6 matching bases. The germline V gene encodes CDR1 SGDLS and CDR2 YYNGEE. The CDR3 contains 15 residues. Between the trimmed V and J ends, which lost 4 bases and 2 bases, there was a span of 13 bases.

This chain uses TRBV5-1 with TRBJ1-2; D possibly corresponds to TRBD1 (6 bases). The CDR3 runs 14 residues. The V end lost 7 bases, the J end lost 2 bases, and 15 bases lay between the germline ends. Germline CDR1 reads SGHRS; CDR2 reads YFSETQ. CDR3 nucleotides: TGCGCCAGCTCTGAGGGACAAGTAAACTATGGCTACACCTTC. Translated: CASSEGQVNYGYTF.

This chain connects TRBV6-6 to TRBJ2-7; possible D gene TRBD1, 6 bases. The CDR3 has 13 residues. The V gene's germline CDR1 is MNHNY and CDR2 SVGAGI (reference sequence). Trimming took off 2 bases at V and 3 bases at J, with 8 bases between the two ends. The CDR3 nucleotides read TGTGCCAGCAGTTACGACAGGAACTACGAGCAGTACTTC. Encoded protein: CASSYDRNYEQYF.

The chain has TRBV6-6 and TRBJ1-5, with 8 bases matching TRBD1. Germline CDR1 MNHNY, CDR2 SVGAGI (reference sequence). J lost 5 bases, V lost 5 bases, and 11 bases had no gene match. The CDR3 totals 16 residues. CDR3 residues: CASSIRGTGRDQPQHF. CDR3 DNA sequence: TGTGCCAGCAGTATACGGGGGACAGGTCGCGATCAGCCCCAGCATTTT.

The chain combines TRBV6-2 or TRBV6-3 with TRBJ1-6; TRBD1 matches 9 bases. Germline CDR1 and CDR2: MNHEY and SVGEGT. V lost 6 bases, J lost 8 bases, and 5 bases stayed unmatched. The CDR3 runs 14 residues. The CDR3 sequence: CASSFGTGYSPLHF. The DNA for the CDR3 is TGTGCCAGCAGCTTTGGGACAGGGTATTCACCCCTCCACTTT.

This chain connects TRBV4-2 to TRBJ1-5; 8 positions match TRBD1. The CDR3 runs to 14 residues. The V gene end was trimmed by 1 base and the J gene end by 5 bases; junction bases not matched to a gene: 1. Germline V gene sequence: CDR1 LGHNA, CDR2 YNFKEQ. CDR3 nucleotide sequence: TGTGCCAGCAGCCAAGTACAGGGGGATCAGCCCCAGCATTTT. Residues: CASSQVQGDQPQHF.

This sequence joins TRBV5-1 and TRBJ2-3; 11 bases are a match to TRBD2. The CDR3 contains 17 residues. The trim removed 0 bases at V and 3 bases at J, leaving 6 bases unmatched. Germline CDR1 and CDR2: SGHRS and YFSETQ. The DNA for the CDR3 is TGCGCCAGCAGCTTGGTTAGCGGGGGGGCCTTAACAGATACGCAGTATTTT. Protein: CASSLVSGGALTDTQYF.

The rearrangement uses TRBV3-1 (or the pseudogene TRBV3-2) and TRBJ2-1; D remains unclear. The CDR3 runs to 13 residues. The germline CDR1 and CDR2 sequences are LGHDT and YNNKEL (reference sequence). The ends were cut back, 0 bases at V and 4 bases at J, with 4 bases in the middle. CDR3 sequence reads: CASSQDRYNEQFF. The CDR3, as DNA: TGTGCCAGCAGCCAAGACCGGTACAATGAGCAGTTCTTC.

With respect to this clone: Other nucleotide sequences in the sample specify the same CDR3. This chain joins TRBV5-1 and TRBJ2-1, with D tentatively TRBD1 (7 bases). Germline CDR1 is SGHRS and CDR2 is YFSETQ. The CDR3 sequence is 14 residues long. Trimming pared 0 bases from V and 7 bases from J, leaving 11 bases between. This chain's CDR3 is CASSLGRGDNEQFF. Here the CDR3 DNA reads TGCGCCAGCAGCTTGGGCAGGGGGGATAATGAGCAGTTCTTC.

The chain recombines TRBV19 with TRBJ1-5; D ambiguous. Germline CDR1 and CDR2: LNHDA and SQIVND (reference sequence). There are 13 residues in the CDR3. The V and J ends lost 4 bases and 2 bases respectively, with 6 bases between them. This chain's CDR3 is CASSTQGNQPQHF. For the CDR3, the DNA is TGTGCCAGTAGTACTCAGGGCAATCAGCCCCAGCATTTT.

V usage is TRBV6-5 and J usage is TRBJ2-3; TRBD2 is a possible D gene (6 bases). CDR3 length: 14 amino acids. The V end was cut by 6 bases, the J end by 3 bases, with 13 bases between. Germline CDR1 reads MNHEY; CDR2 reads SVGAGI. CDR3 sequence (DNA): TGTGCCAGCAGGAGCAGGAGGGGTACAGATACGCAGTATTTT. It specifies CASRSRRGTDTQYF.

The genes are TRBV27 and TRBJ1-4; TRBD1 matches 9 bases. The CDR3 length is 13 residues. V dropped 7 bases and J dropped 8; count of bases not matched to a gene: 5. Germline-derived CDR1 and CDR2 are MNHEY and SMNVEV (reference sequence). CDR3: CASTRQGGEKLFF. The CDR3 bases are TGTGCCAGCACACGACAGGGGGGCGAAAAACTGTTTTTT.